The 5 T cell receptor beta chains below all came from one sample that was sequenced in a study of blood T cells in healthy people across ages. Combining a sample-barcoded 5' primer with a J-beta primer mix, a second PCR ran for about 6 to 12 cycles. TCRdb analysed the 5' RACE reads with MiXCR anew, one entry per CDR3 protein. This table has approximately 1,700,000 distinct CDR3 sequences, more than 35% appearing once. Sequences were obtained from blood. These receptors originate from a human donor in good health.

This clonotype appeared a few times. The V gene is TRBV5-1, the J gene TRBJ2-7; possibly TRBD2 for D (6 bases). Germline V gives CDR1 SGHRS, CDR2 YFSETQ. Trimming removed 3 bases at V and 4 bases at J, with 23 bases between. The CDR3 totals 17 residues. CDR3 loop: CASSSDGGTQAAYEQYF. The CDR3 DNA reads TGCGCCAGCAGCTCCGATGGGGGGACGCAAGCGGCGTACGAGCAGTACTTC.

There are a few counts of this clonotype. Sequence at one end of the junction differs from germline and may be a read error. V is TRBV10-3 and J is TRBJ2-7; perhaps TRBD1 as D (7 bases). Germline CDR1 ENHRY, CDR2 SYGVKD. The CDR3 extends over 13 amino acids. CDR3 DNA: TGTGCCATCAGGGCGGGGACAGCCTACGGGCAGTACTTC. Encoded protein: CAIRAGTAYGQYF.

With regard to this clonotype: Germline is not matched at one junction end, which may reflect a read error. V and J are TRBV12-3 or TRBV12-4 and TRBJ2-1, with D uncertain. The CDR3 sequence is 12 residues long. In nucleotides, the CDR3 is TGTGACAGCAGTTTTAGTGTGGATGAGCAGTTCTTC. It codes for CDSSFSVDEQFF.

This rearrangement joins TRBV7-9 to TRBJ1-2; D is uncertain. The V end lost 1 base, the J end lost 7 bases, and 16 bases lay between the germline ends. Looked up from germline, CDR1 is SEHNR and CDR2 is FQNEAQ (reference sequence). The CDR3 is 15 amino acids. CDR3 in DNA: TGTGCCAGCAGCTTAGACCGGCCGGGGTTGGTTGGCTACACCTTC. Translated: CASSLDRPGLVGYTF.

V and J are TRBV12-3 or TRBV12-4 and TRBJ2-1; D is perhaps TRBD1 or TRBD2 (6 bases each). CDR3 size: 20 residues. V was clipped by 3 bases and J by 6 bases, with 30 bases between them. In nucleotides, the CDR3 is TGTGCCAGCAGTTTGGGTTTGGGAGGCGAGGGGGGCATCATGCGCAATGAGCAGTTCTTC. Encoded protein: CASSLGLGGEGGIMRNEQFF.